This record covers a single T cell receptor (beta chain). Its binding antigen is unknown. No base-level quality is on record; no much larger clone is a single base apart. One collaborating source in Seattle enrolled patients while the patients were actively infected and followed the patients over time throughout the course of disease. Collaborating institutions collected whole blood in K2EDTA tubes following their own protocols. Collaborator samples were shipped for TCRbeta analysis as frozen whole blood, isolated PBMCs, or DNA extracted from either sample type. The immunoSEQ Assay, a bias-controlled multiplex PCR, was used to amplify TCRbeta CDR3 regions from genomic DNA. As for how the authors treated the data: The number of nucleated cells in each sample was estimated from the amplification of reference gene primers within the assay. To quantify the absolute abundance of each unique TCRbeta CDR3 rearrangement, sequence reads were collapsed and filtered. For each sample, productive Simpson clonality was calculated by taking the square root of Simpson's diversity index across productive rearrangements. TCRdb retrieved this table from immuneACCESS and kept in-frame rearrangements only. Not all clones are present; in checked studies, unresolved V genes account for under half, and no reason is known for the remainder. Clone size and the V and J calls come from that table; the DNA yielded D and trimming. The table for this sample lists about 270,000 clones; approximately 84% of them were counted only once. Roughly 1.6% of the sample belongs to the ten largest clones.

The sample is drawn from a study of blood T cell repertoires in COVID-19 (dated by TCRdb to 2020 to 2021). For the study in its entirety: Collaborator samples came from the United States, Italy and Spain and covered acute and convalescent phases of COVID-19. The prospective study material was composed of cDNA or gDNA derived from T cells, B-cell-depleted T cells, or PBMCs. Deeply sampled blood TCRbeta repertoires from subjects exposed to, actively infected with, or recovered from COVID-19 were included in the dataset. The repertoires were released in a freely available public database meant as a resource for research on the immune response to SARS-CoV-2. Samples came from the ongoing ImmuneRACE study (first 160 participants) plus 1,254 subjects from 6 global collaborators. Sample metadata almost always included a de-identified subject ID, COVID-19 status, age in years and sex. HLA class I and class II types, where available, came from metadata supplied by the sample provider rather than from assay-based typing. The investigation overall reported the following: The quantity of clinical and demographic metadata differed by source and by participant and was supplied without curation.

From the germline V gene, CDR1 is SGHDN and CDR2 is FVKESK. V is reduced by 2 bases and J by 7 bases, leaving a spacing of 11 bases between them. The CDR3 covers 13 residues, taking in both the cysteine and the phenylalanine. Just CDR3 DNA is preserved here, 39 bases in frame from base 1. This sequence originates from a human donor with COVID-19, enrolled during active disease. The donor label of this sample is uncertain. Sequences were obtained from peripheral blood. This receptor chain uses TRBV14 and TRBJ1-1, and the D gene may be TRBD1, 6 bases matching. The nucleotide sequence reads TGTGCCAGCAGCCAATTAGGGGGAAGTGAAGCTTTCTTT. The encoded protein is CASSQLGGSEAFF.